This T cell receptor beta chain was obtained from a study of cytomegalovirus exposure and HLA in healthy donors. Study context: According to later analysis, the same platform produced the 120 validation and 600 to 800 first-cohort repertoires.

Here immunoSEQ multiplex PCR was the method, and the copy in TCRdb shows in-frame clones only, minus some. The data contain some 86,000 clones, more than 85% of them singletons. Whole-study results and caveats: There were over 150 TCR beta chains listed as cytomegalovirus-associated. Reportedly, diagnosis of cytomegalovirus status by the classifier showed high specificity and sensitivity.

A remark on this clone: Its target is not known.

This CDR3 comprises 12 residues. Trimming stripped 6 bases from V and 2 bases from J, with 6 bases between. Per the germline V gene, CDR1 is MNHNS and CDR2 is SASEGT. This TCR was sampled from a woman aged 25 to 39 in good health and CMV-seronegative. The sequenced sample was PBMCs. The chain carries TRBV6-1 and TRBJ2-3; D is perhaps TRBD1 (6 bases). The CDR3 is CASRGHTDTQYF. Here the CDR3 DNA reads TGTGCCAGCAGGGGACACACAGATACGCAGTATTTT.